This T cell receptor beta chain originates from a study of CD8 T cells in ankylosing spondylitis. TCRdb re-called the 5' RACE reads through MiXCR, storing one row per CDR3 protein. This table holds hundreds of thousands of distinct CDR3 sequences, approximately 12% found once. Findings and caveats of the study: Several highly homologous variants formed a TCR beta motif that appeared characteristic of ankylosing spondylitis blood. Matched ankylosing spondylitis synovial fluid reportedly contained a significantly enriched population of disease-linked clones. Existing reports had already noted some motif variants in reactive arthritis synovial fluid and blood. Those disease-linked clones were CD8+; they were also relatively rare in peripheral blood.

The CDR3 is 14 amino acids. The J segment lost 2 bases and the V segment lost 3 bases, leaving 1 base of the junction unmatched. The germline gives CDR1 SGHAT, CDR2 FQDESV (reference sequence). This clonotype was seen a handful of times. Its matching antigen is unknown. The TCR was taken from a male donor with ankylosing spondylitis. V usage is TRBV11-1 and J usage is TRBJ2-1, with 7 nucleotides matching TRBD2. Specimen: blood, either unsorted or a sorted T cell fraction (not recorded which). The CDR3 DNA is TGTGCCAGCAGCTTTCGGGGGGCCTACAATGAGCAGTTCTTC. Translated: CASSFRGAYNEQFF.